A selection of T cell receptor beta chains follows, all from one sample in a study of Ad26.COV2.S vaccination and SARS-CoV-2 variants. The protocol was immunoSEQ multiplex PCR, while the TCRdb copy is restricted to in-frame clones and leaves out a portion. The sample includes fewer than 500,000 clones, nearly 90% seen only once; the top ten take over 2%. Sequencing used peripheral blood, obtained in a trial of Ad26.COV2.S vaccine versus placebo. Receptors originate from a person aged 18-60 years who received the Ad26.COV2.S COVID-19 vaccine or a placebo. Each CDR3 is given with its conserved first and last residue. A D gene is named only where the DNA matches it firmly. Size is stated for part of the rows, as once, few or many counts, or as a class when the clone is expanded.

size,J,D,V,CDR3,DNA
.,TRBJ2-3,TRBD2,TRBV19,CASSKGASGRSYGTDTQYF,TGTGCCAGTAGTAAGGGTGCTAGCGGGAGGAGTTATGGCACAGATACGCAGTATTTT
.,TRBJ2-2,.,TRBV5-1,CASSLRPGDTGELFF,TGCGCCAGCAGCTTGAGGCCAGGGGACACCGGGGAGCTGTTTTTT
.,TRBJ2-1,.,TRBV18,CASSPDFSYNEQFF,TGTGCCAGCTCACCGGACTTCTCCTACAATGAGCAGTTCTTC
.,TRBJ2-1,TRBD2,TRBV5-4,CASSATGTSGHNEQFF,TGTGCCAGCAGCGCCACCGGGACTAGCGGGCACAATGAGCAGTTCTTC
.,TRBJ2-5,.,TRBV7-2,CASSLYGHGGGETQYF,TGTGCCAGCAGCTTATACGGACACGGAGGCGGGGAGACCCAGTACTTC
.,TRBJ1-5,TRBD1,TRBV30,CAWSSWDSSYSNQPQHF,TGTGCCTGGAGTTCTTGGGACAGCTCTTATAGCAATCAGCCCCAGCATTTT
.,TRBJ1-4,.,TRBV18,CASSPDGTSNEKLFF,TGTGCCAGCTCACCTGACGGTACCTCTAATGAAAAACTGTTTTTT
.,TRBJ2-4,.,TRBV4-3,CASSQGTKNIQYF,TGCGCCAGCAGCCAGGGTACCAAAAACATTCAGTACTTC
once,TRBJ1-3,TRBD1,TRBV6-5,CASRGPPGNTIYF,TGTGCTAGCAGGGGGCCCCCAGGAAACACCATATATTTT
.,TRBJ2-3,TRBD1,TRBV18,CASLRDRRILGDTQYF,TGTGCCAGCCTCCGGGACAGACGTATCCTAGGGGATACGCAGTATTTT
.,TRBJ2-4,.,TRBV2,CASSENRGPAKNIQYF,TGTGCCAGCAGTGAAAACCGGGGACCGGCCAAAAACATTCAGTACTTC
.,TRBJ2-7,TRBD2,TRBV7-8,CASSLRGGALYEQYF,TGTGCCAGCAGCTTACGGGGGGGGGCCCTCTACGAGCAGTACTTC
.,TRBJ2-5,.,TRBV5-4,CASSSKRSQETQYF,TGTGCCAGCAGCTCAAAGCGAAGTCAAGAGACCCAGTACTTC
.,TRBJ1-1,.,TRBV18,CASSLSLLGAGNTEAFF,TGTGCCAGCTCATTAAGCCTCTTGGGGGCGGGAAACACTGAAGCTTTCTTT
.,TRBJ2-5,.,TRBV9,CASSVNSETQYF,TGTGCCAGCAGCGTAAATTCCGAGACCCAGTACTTC
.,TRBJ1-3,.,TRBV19,CASSMWGTSGNTIYF,TGTGCCAGTAGTATGTGGGGGACCTCCGGAAACACCATATATTTT
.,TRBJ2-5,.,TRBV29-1,CSVGDETQYF,TGCAGCGTTGGGGACGAGACCCAGTACTTC
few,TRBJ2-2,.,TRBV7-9,CASSLGWTALPHNTGELFF,TGTGCCAGCAGCTTAGGATGGACAGCACTCCCCCACAACACCGGGGAGCTGTTTTTT
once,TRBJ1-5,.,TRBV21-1,CASSSSRGRSSNQPQHF,TGTGCCAGCAGCAGCTCCAGGGGTAGGAGTAGCAATCAGCCCCAGCATTTT
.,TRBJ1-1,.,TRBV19,CASSIGTEAFF,TGTGCCAGTAGTATAGGGACTGAAGCTTTCTTT
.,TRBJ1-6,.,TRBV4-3,CASSQVPAYNSPLHF,TGCGCCAGCAGCCAAGTGCCAGCTTATAATTCACCCCTCCACTTT
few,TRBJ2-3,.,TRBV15,CATGGRRTDTQYF,TGTGCCACGGGAGGCAGGAGGACAGATACGCAGTATTTT
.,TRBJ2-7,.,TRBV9,CASSVGGSGTYEQYF,TGTGCCAGCAGCGTAGGGGGATCGGGGACCTACGAGCAGTACTTC
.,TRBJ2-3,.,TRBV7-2,CASSLSLGKMQYF,TGTGCCAGCAGCTTAAGTTTGGGTAAGATGCAGTATTTT
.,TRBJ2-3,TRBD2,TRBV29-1,CSAPGTSGSLGDTQYF,TGCAGCGCCCCTGGGACTAGCGGGAGTTTAGGAGATACGCAGTATTTT
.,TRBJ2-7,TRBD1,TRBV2,CASSYYRGEQYF,TGTGCCAGCAGTTACTACAGGGGCGAGCAGTACTTC
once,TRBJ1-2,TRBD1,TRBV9,CASSVLGTGGRGYTF,TGTGCCAGCAGCGTCCTCGGGACAGGGGGACGCGGCTACACCTTC
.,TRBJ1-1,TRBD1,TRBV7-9,CASSANRGRAVNTEAFF,TGTGCCAGCAGCGCGAACAGGGGGCGTGCGGTGAACACTGAAGCTTTCTTT
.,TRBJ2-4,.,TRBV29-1,CSVEDQGEIQYF,TGCAGCGTTGAAGATCAAGGGGAAATTCAGTACTTC
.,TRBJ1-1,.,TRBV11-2,CASSRDTNTEAFF,TGTGCCAGCAGCCGGGACACGAACACTGAAGCTTTCTTT